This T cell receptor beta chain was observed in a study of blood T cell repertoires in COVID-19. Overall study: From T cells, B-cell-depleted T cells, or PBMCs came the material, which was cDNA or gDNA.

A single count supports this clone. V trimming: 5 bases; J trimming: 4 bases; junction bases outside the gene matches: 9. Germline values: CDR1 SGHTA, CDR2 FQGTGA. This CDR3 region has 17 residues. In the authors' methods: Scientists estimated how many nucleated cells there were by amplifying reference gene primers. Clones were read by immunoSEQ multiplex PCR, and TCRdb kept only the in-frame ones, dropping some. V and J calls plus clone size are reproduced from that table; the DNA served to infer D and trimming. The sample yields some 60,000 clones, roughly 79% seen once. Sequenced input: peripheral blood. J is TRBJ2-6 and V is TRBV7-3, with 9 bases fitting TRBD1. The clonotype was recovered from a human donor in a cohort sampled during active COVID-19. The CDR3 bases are TGTGCCAGCAGCCCCCCCGGGACAGGGAGCGGGGCCAACGTCCTGACTTTC. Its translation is CASSPPGTGSGANVLTF.